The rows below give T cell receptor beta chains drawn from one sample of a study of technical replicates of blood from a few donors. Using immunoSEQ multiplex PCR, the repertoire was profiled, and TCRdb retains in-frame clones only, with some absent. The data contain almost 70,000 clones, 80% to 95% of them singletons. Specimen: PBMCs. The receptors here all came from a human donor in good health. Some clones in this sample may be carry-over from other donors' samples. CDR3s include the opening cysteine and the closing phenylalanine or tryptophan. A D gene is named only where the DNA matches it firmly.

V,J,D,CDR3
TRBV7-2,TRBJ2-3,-,CASSFASLSADTQYF
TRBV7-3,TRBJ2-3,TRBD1,CASRQGQGWADTQYF
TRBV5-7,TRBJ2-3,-,CASSFDWVGGTDTQYF
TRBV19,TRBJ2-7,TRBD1,CASSPRTGGRYEQYF
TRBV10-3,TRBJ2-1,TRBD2,CAISWMTSGGARGDEQFF
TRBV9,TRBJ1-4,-,CASSSHGRGRVGTRGEKLFF
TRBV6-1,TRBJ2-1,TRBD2,CASSERPPTSGGPYNEQFF
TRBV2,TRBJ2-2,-,CASSEASVVTGELFF
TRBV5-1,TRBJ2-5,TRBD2,CASSLWTSVGETQYF
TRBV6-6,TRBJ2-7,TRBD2,CASSLVSGPSYEQYF
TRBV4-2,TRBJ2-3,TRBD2,CASSQNIAGGPSTDTQYF
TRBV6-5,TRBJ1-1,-,CASRPLGAKNTEAFF
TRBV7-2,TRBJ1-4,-,CASRRQLATNEKLFF
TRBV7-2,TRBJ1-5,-,CASSRDNQPQHF
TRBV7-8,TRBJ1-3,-,CASSLGSAGYGNTIYF
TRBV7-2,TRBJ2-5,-,CASSLIRGGTETQETQYF
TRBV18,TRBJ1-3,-,CASSLFRRDSGNTIYF
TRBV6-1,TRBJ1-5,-,CASRGGFRDQPQHF
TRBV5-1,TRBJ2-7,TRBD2,CASRNGLAGSYEQYF
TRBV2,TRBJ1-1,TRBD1,CASTAALGTGDTEAFF
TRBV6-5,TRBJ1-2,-,CASSTPGGFYGYTF
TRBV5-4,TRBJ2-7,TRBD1,CASSLTAGGYEQYF
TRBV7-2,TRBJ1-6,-,CASSLGAGGSPLHF
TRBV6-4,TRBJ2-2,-,CASSDSPGAGGELFF
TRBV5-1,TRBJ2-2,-,CASSLFGIPNTGELFF
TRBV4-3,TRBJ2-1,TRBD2,CASSQAWSGGLDEQFF
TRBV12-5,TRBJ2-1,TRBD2,CASVPISGAAYNEQFF
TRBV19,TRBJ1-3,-,CASAPAWSAGNTIYF
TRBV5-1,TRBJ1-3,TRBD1,CASSYPGQGAGNTIYF
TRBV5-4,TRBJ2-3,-,CASSHVGRGTDTQYF
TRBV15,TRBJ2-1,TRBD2,CATSRDYSGANEQFF